There are a few counts of the clone carrying this TCR beta chain. One end of the junction is discordant with germline, which a read error may explain. This entry comes from a study of cytomegalovirus exposure and HLA in healthy donors. This CDR3 spans 19 amino acids. Germline values: CDR1 SEHNR, CDR2 FQNEAQ (reference sequence). Primers: 60 Vbeta forward and 13 Jbeta reverse. Generated by immunoSEQ multiplex PCR, the TCRdb table keeps only in-frame clones and is missing some. This sample has roughly 200,000 clones, with roughly 74% found just once. Sequences were obtained from PBMCs. This chain joins TRBV7-9 and TRBJ1-3; 9 bases fit TRBD1. The sequence derives from a woman younger than 45 in good health and CMV-seronegative. CDR3: CSSSLSGTGPSDSGNTIYF. CDR3 nucleotide sequence: TGTTCCAGCAGCTTATCCGGGACAGGGCCCTCCGACTCTGGAAACACCATATATTTT. Filled out from reference TRBV7-9 and TRBJ1-3, the complete variable domain reads DTGVSQNPRHKITKRGQNVTFRCDPISEHNRLYWYRQTLGQGPEFLTYFQNEAQLEKSRLLSDRFSAERPKGSFSTLEIQRTEQGDSAMYLCSSSLSGTGPSDSGNTIYFGEGSWLTVV.